These 10 T cell receptor beta chains originate from one sample sequenced in a study of response to subunit inactivated influenza vaccine. One entry per CDR3 protein, called by TCRdb with MiXCR from the RT-PCR reads. The sample has around 520,000 distinct CDR3 sequences, roughly 27% seen once. This specimen was CD4+ T cells sorted from PBMCs, taken more than 4 days after vaccination. The receptor set was obtained from a man aged 50 or older who received an inactivated influenza vaccine.

This clonotype was recorded a few times. This chain links TRBV27 with TRBJ2-5, with D possibly being TRBD2 (5 bases). V was clipped by 5 bases and J by 2 bases, with 15 bases between them. Germline V CDR1 and CDR2: MNHEY, SMNVEV (reference sequence). There are 15 residues in the CDR3. CDR3 residues: CASSVRSDPQETQYF. The DNA of the CDR3 is TGTGCCAGCAGTGTCCGTAGCGATCCACAAGAGACCCAGTACTTC.

Written as DNA, the CDR3 is TGTGCCACCAGTGAAACTAGCGGGAGTGGTGAGACCCAGTACTTC. It yields the protein CATSETSGSGETQYF. The V call is TRBV24-1, the J call TRBJ2-5; TRBD2 matches 11 bases. Germline-derived CDR1 and CDR2 are KGHDR and SFDVKD. Trimming at V came to 4 bases and at J to 5 bases, leaving 5 bases not matched to a gene. The CDR3 is 15 residues long.

The chain recombines TRBV29-1 with TRBJ1-1, with 10 bases that match TRBD1. With 8 bases clipped from V and 4 bases from J, the junction kept 7 bases outside the gene matches. The length of the CDR3 is 13 residues. In germline, CDR1 is SQVTM, CDR2 ANQGSEA. The CDR3 reads CSSGDRGGTEAFF. As DNA, the CDR3 is TGCAGCTCTGGGGACAGGGGAGGCACTGAAGCTTTCTTT. The full variable domain, in which reference TRBV29-1 and TRBJ1-1 provide the parts outside the CDR3, is SAVISQKPSRDICQRGTSLTIQCQVDSQVTMMFWYRQQPGQSLTLIATANQGSEATYESGFVIDKFPISRPNLTFSTLTVSNMSPEDSSIYLCSSGDRGGTEAFFGQGTRLTVV.

This clonotype was seen only a few times. J is TRBJ2-1 and V is TRBV29-1; D possibly matches TRBD1 or TRBD2 (6 bases each). Looked up from germline, CDR1 is SQVTM and CDR2 is ANQGSEA. Trimming cost V 6 bases and J 9 bases, with 15 bases left between them. The CDR3 extends over 12 amino acids. The CDR3 loop reads CSVATGAVEQFF. In nucleotides, the CDR3 is TGCAGCGTGGCTACGGGGGCCGTTGAGCAGTTCTTC.

The rearrangement joins TRBV20-1 to TRBJ2-2; possibly TRBD2 for D (6 bases). V was shortened by 6 bases and J by 1 base, with 12 bases between the two germline ends. Germline loops: CDR1 DFQATT, CDR2 SNEGSKA (reference sequence). This CDR3 contains 14 residues. Written as DNA, the CDR3 is TGCAGTGCCGCCGGGACTTTGAACACCGGGGAGCTGTTTTTT. This sequence encodes CSAAGTLNTGELFF.

A few counts support this clonotype. A junction boundary mismatches the germline segment, possibly from a read error. The genes are TRBV7-9 and TRBJ1-1; D may be TRBD1 (5 bases). This CDR3 is built from 13 residues. Germline assignment: CDR1 SEHNR and CDR2 FQNEAQ (reference sequence). CDR3 sequence: CASSLGRGSEAFF. CDR3 DNA sequence: TGTGCCAGCAGTTTAGGTAGGGGCTCTGAAGCTTTCTTT.

This clonotype came up a few times. This chain uses TRBV7-2 with TRBJ2-1, with 9 bases that match TRBD2. CDR3 length equals 16 residues. The germline V gene has CDR1 SGHTA and CDR2 FQGNSA. J lost 5 bases, V lost 2 bases, and 7 bases had no gene match. This CDR3 reads CASSLWASGTDNEQFF. Written as DNA, the CDR3 is TGTGCCAGCAGCTTATGGGCTAGCGGGACTGACAATGAGCAGTTCTTC.

The J gene is TRBJ2-7, the V gene TRBV4-1; 10 bases are a match to TRBD1. The V segment lost 4 bases and the J segment 6 bases; nucleotides outside the gene matches: 3. The length of the CDR3 is 13 residues. The germline V gene has CDR1 MGHRA and CDR2 YSYEKL. The CDR3 sequence: CASSRDRGLEQYF. In nucleotides, the CDR3 is TGCGCCAGCAGCCGTGACAGGGGGCTCGAGCAGTACTTC.

The sample holds a few counts of this clonotype. This chain links TRBV6-1 with TRBJ2-3; D unclear. Germline-derived CDR1 and CDR2 are MNHNS and SASEGT. V was cut by 4 bases and J by 9 bases, with 8 bases left in between. This CDR3 is 11 amino acids long. The CDR3 here is CASSVVGTQYF. CDR3 nucleotide sequence: TGTGCCAGCAGTGTGGTGGGGACGCAGTATTTT.

The CDR3 DNA reads as TGTGCCAGCAGCTTACCCGGGACTAGAGAGACCCAGTACTTC. As protein: CASSLPGTRETQYF. This chain links TRBV7-7 with TRBJ2-5, with 8 bases that match TRBD2. Losses at the gene ends were 2 bases for V and 4 bases for J; bases not matched to a gene: 3. The CDR3 extends over 14 amino acids. Germline V gives CDR1 SSHAT, CDR2 FNYEAQ (reference sequence).